What follows are 22 T cell receptor beta chains derived from one specimen sequenced in a study of blood T cell repertoires in COVID-19. Profiling relied on immunoSEQ multiplex PCR, and the TCRdb table lists in-frame clones only, not all of them. In the table there are some 210,000 clones, approximately 80% of which are singletons. Sequenced: PBMCs or T cells enriched from blood (not recorded which). These TCRs come from a man aged 40-55 years who had recovered from COVID-19.

The chain uses TRBV3-1 (or the pseudogene TRBV3-2) and TRBJ2-3, with a tentative D call TRBD2 (6 bases). The germline V gene encodes CDR1 LGHDT and CDR2 YNNKEL (reference sequence). V was shortened by 7 bases and J by 0 bases, with 8 bases between the two germline ends. The CDR3 loop spans 13 amino acids. The CDR3 sequence is CASTGLSTDTQYF. For the CDR3, the DNA is TGTGCCAGCACCGGACTAAGCACAGATACGCAGTATTTT.

The V and J genes are TRBV7-8 and TRBJ1-1, with unresolved D. CDR3 length equals 11 residues. V lost 5 bases and J 10 bases, leaving 11 bases between the germline ends. CDR1 is SGHVS, CDR2 FQNEAQ, per germline. CDR3 in amino acids: CASSPGYGAFF. The DNA of the CDR3 is TGTGCCAGCAGCCCGGGGTATGGAGCTTTCTTT.

This clone has only a few counts. V and J are TRBV5-6 and TRBJ1-4, with a weak D call TRBD1 (5 bases). The CDR3 length is 15 residues. Germline CDR1 reads SGHDT; CDR2 reads YYEEEE. With 0 bases removed from V and 8 bases from J, the gap between germline ends came to 14 bases. CDR3 in amino acids: CASSLVGRENEKLFF. CDR3 DNA sequence: TGTGCCAGCAGCTTGGTAGGCAGGGAAAACGAAAAACTGTTTTTT.

The DNA for the CDR3 is TGCGCCAGCAGCACTGACACGTCTCGCTACACCTTC. As protein: CASSTDTSRYTF. The chain has TRBV5-1 and TRBJ1-2; D uncertain. In germline, CDR1 is SGHRS, CDR2 YFSETQ. The CDR3 length is 12 residues. The V and J ends lost 4 bases and 9 bases respectively, with 13 bases between them.

This rearrangement joins TRBV29-1 to TRBJ1-2; D not certain. In germline, CDR1 is SQVTM, CDR2 ANQGSEA. The V gene lost 3 bases and the J gene lost 7 bases, with 3 bases spanning the gap. CDR3 size: 9 residues. The CDR3 DNA reads TGCAGCGTTGAGAGTGGCTACACCTTC. Protein product: CSVESGYTF.

This rearrangement joins TRBV3-1 (or the pseudogene TRBV3-2) to TRBJ2-1; D not resolved. Trimming pared 1 base from V and 10 bases from J, leaving 11 bases between. The CDR3 is 13 residues long. CDR1 LGHDT and CDR2 YNNKEL come from the germline V gene (reference sequence). The CDR3 DNA sequence: TGTGCCAGCAGCCAAGTACGCTGGGCAGAGCAGTTCTTC. It specifies CASSQVRWAEQFF.

This rearrangement joins TRBV5-1 to TRBJ1-1; D gene ambiguous. Germline assignment: CDR1 SGHRS and CDR2 YFSETQ. The CDR3 has 14 amino acids. Trimming removed 2 bases from V and 2 bases from J, with 10 bases in between. The CDR3 spells CASSFDGLNTEAFF. DNA for the CDR3: TGCGCCAGCAGCTTTGACGGACTTAACACTGAAGCTTTCTTT.

The chain is built from TRBV24-1 and TRBJ2-3; D remains unclear. This CDR3 is built from 12 residues. The V gene's germline CDR1 is KGHDR and CDR2 SFDVKD. Trimming stripped 1 base from V and 6 bases from J, with 4 bases between. The CDR3 coding sequence is TGTGCCACCAGTGATTTTGCGGATACGCAGTATTTT. It translates to CATSDFADTQYF.

The V gene is TRBV10-3, the J gene TRBJ2-5; D unresolved. Germline CDR1 is ENHRY and CDR2 is SYGVKD. CDR3 size: 13 residues. V dropped 0 bases and J dropped 4 bases, with 6 bases sitting between them. The CDR3 loop is CAISESQVETQYF. The DNA of the CDR3 is TGTGCCATCAGTGAGTCTCAGGTAGAGACCCAGTACTTC.

The chain joins TRBV24-1 to TRBJ2-7, with D perhaps TRBD2 (5 bases). The V and J ends lost 4 bases and 0 bases respectively, with 12 bases between them. Germline assignment: CDR1 KGHDR and CDR2 SFDVKD. This CDR3 comprises 15 residues. CDR3 amino acids: CATSEAGGTSYEQYF. CDR3 DNA: TGTGCCACCAGTGAGGCAGGAGGTACCTCCTACGAGCAGTACTTC.

This clone was counted once. This sequence joins TRBV5-1 and TRBJ2-7, with 9 bases fitting TRBD1. Germline trimming cut 4 bases from V and 3 bases from J; bases unmatched to any gene: 5. Germline V gene lookup returns CDR1 SGHRS and CDR2 YFSETQ. The CDR3 contains 14 residues. The CDR3 is CASSRWTGDYEQYF. In DNA form, the CDR3 reads TGCGCCAGCAGCCGATGGACAGGGGACTACGAGCAGTACTTC.

A few counts support this clone. V and J are TRBV19 and TRBJ2-7; D not certain. The CDR3 loop spans 12 amino acids. Germline V CDR1 and CDR2: LNHDA, SQIVND (reference sequence). The V end was cut by 8 bases, the J end by 2 bases, with 10 bases between. The CDR3 DNA reads TGTGCCAGTGGGCGACCTCCCTACGAGCAGTACTTC. It encodes CASGRPPYEQYF.

The rearrangement links TRBV6-5 to TRBJ2-7, with a weak D call TRBD1 (6 bases). This CDR3 has 13 amino acids. Germline CDR1 reads MNHEY; CDR2 reads SVGAGI. V was cut by 1 base and J by 5 bases, with 9 bases left in between. The CDR3 region has the DNA TGTGCCAGCAGTTACTGGCAGGGGAACGAGCAGTACTTC. Residues: CASSYWQGNEQYF.

V and J are TRBV19 and TRBJ2-1; D gene unclear. Germline V lookup: CDR1 LNHDA, CDR2 SQIVND (reference sequence). Trimming shortened V by 3 bases and J by 0 bases, and 9 bases separated the two germline ends. This CDR3 region has 15 residues. Here the CDR3 DNA reads TGTGCCAGTAGTATCTCGACAAGCTCCTACAATGAGCAGTTCTTC. As protein: CASSISTSSYNEQFF.

The chain has TRBV3-1 (or the pseudogene TRBV3-2) and TRBJ2-5; D gene unclear. The V and J ends lost 2 bases and 2 bases respectively, with 6 bases between them. The CDR3 spans 13 residues. CDR1 LGHDT and CDR2 YNNKEL come from the germline V gene (reference sequence). The CDR3 coding sequence is TGTGCCAGCAGCCAACTCGGGCAAGAGACCCAGTACTTC. Translated: CASSQLGQETQYF.

The chain employs TRBV6-5 and TRBJ1-2; D possibly corresponds to TRBD1 (5 bases). The germline V gene has CDR1 MNHEY and CDR2 SVGAGI. The length of the CDR3 is 15 residues. V lost 0 bases to trimming and J lost 8 bases, with 16 bases between them. CDR3 bases: TGTGCCAGCAGTTACTCGAACTTCGCGCAGGGCGGCTACACCTTC. As protein: CASSYSNFAQGGYTF.

CDR3 nucleotide sequence: TGTGCCAGCAGCCAAGCTGTCAGGGGGATTTCACCCCTCCACTTT. This gives the protein CASSQAVRGISPLHF. The chain employs TRBV3-1 (or the pseudogene TRBV3-2) and TRBJ1-6, with 7 bases that match TRBD1. J gave up 9 bases and V 1 base, and 6 bases lay outside the gene matches. Germline V gene data show CDR1 as LGHDT and CDR2 as YNNKEL (reference sequence). The CDR3 is 15 amino acids.

The chain couples TRBV7-2 to TRBJ2-3; D gene ambiguous. The V and J ends lost 6 bases and 3 bases respectively, with 7 bases between them. This CDR3 region has 12 residues. Germline V gene sequence: CDR1 SGHTA, CDR2 FQGNSA. CDR3 amino acids: CASSPYTDTQYF. As DNA, the CDR3 is TGTGCCAGCAGTCCTTATACAGATACGCAGTATTTT.

The chain links TRBV5-1 to TRBJ1-3, with TRBD1 matching 7 bases. The J segment lost 0 bases and the V segment lost 0 bases, leaving 3 bases of the junction unmatched. CDR3 length equals 16 residues. Germline CDR1 and CDR2: SGHRS and YFSETQ. The CDR3 coding sequence is TGCGCCAGCAGCTTGGGGGGACAGACCTCTGGAAACACCATATATTTT. Its protein is CASSLGGQTSGNTIYF. The entire variable domain, with the rest obtained from reference TRBV5-1 and TRBJ1-3, is as follows: KAGVTQTPRYLIKTRGQQVTLSCSPISGHRSVSWYQQTPGQGLQFLFEYFSETQRNKGNFPGRFSGRQFSNSRSEMNVSTLELGDSALYLCASSLGGQTSGNTIYFGEGSWLTVV.

J is TRBJ1-4 and V is TRBV29-1; D gene unclear. The CDR3 has 14 residues. Germline CDR1 SQVTM, CDR2 ANQGSEA. CDR3 nucleotides: TGCACCGGGAGGGTTGTCGGGAGGGATGAAAAACTGTTTTTT. It specifies CTGRVVGRDEKLFF.

This clone was observed once. The chain is built from TRBV5-6 and TRBJ1-3; no clear D. Germline V gene data show CDR1 as SGHDT and CDR2 as YYEEEE. V lost 3 bases, J lost 3 bases, and 13 bases lay in between. This CDR3 comprises 15 residues. CDR3 in amino acids: CASSSVKRLGNTIYF. The CDR3 nucleotides read TGTGCCAGCAGCTCCGTTAAGCGGCTTGGAAACACCATATATTTT. The full variable domain, in which reference TRBV5-6 and TRBJ1-3 provide the parts outside the CDR3, is DAGVTQSPTHLIKTRGQQVTLRCSPKSGHDTVSWYQQALGQGPQFIFQYYEEEERQRGNFPDRFSGHQFPNYSSELNVNALLLGDSALYLCASSSVKRLGNTIYFGEGSWLTVV.

The V and J genes are TRBV2 and TRBJ1-6, with a possible D match to TRBD1 (5 bases). V lost 4 bases and J lost 0, with 10 bases in between. Per the germline V gene, CDR1 is SNHLY and CDR2 is FYNNEI. CDR3 length equals 16 residues. The CDR3 coding sequence is TGTGCCAGCAGTGGACAGAGCCGCTCCTATAATTCACCCCTCCACTTT. Protein: CASSGQSRSYNSPLHF.